This TCR beta chain was recovered during a study of breast tumors, draining lymph nodes, adjacent tissues. This clonotype was observed at least ten times. Its antigen is undetermined. Using its own MiXCR run on the multiplex PCR reads, TCRdb lists one record per CDR3 protein. The sample holds approximately 150,000 distinct CDR3 sequences, over 25% seen once. Study-wide results and limits: Compared with lymph nodes, tumors were less diverse; compared with nontumor tissue, more. Most tumor T cells seemingly derive from lymph node, then expand in tumor.

The CDR3 is 11 amino acids. Trimming left V 4 bases short and J 8 bases short, with 9 bases between. Germline assignment: CDR1 SGHRS and CDR2 YFSETQ. Samples came from axillary lymph nodes draining the breast cancer. The sample comprised axillary lymph node tissue. The chain uses TRBV5-1 and TRBJ1-2; perhaps TRBD1 as D (5 bases). This receptor was taken from a female donor with breast cancer. Some clones in this sample may be carry-over from other donors' samples. The CDR3 region has the DNA TGCGCCAGCAGCGGGAAGGGGGGCTACACCTTC. It encodes CASSGKGGYTF. Complete variable domain (other parts from reference TRBV5-1 and TRBJ1-2): KAGVTQTPRYLIKTRGQQVTLSCSPISGHRSVSWYQQTPGQGLQFLFEYFSETQRNKGNFPGRFSGRQFSNSRSEMNVSTLELGDSALYLCASSGKGGYTFGSGTRLTVV.